This entry is about one TCR beta chain. Its antigen is not known. Method: immunoSEQ multiplex PCR; TCRdb's copy keeps in-frame clones and lacks some. The sample yields approximately 100,000 clones, about 90% seen once. The source of the sample is a study of OX40 agonist ivuxolimab in advanced cancers. Background on the study: Partial responses were achieved by three patients, of whom one had hepatocellular carcinoma and two had cutaneous melanoma. Whole-study findings and limits: Expanded clones were, on average, more numerous in CD8+ T cells than in CD4+. Low normalized T-cell clonal expansion was additionally recorded for some nonresponders.

Per the germline V gene, CDR1 is GTSNPN and CDR2 is SVGIG (reference sequence). Trimming took 2 bases from V and 0 from J, leaving 11 bases between them. The CDR3 is 15 residues long. The sample was CD4+ or CD8+ T cells sorted from blood, taken in a trial of the OX40 agonist ivuxolimab. The gene calls are TRBV30 and TRBJ1-5; D possibly corresponds to TRBD1 (5 bases). This clonotype originated in an adult with an advanced solid tumor such as melanoma, head and neck, liver or kidney cancer. CDR3: CAWSSTGYSNQPQHF. CDR3 in DNA: TGTGCCTGGAGTTCCACAGGCTATAGCAATCAGCCCCAGCATTTT.